Included here is one TCR beta chain sequence, with context. These data are taken from a study of Graves' ophthalmopathy and Graves' hyperthyroidism. RNA transcripts yielded amplified TCR beta CDR3 regions. HTBI primers were used in a first-round RT-PCR, which preceded a second-round multiplex PCR. Via MiXCR, TCRdb re-called the multiplex PCR reads, giving one row per CDR3 protein. In the table there are about 600,000 distinct CDR3 sequences, approximately 35% of which are singletons. This CDR3 has 12 amino acids. Trimming left V 5 bases short and J 9 bases short, with 14 bases between. This receptor was taken from an adult man with Graves' hyperthyroidism. Sample: peripheral blood or thyroid tissue (not recorded which). This chain uses TRBV12-3 or TRBV12-4 with TRBJ2-7; D call uncertain. This CDR3 is CASSETLTGQYF. CDR3 nucleotide sequence: TGTGCCAGCAGTGAAACTTTGACGGGGCAGTACTTC.